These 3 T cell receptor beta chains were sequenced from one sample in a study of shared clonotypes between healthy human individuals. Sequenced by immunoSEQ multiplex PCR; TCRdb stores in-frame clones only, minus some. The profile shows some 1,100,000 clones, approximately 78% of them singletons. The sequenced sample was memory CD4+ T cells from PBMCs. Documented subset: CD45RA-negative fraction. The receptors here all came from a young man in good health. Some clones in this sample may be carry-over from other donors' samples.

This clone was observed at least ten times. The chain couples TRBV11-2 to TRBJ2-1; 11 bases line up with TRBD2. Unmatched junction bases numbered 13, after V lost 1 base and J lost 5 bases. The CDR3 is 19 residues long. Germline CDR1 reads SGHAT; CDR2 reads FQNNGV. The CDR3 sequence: CASSLGRRVAGGSDNEQFF. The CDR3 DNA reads TGTGCCAGCAGCTTAGGGCGCCGGGTAGCGGGAGGGTCCGACAATGAGCAGTTCTTC.

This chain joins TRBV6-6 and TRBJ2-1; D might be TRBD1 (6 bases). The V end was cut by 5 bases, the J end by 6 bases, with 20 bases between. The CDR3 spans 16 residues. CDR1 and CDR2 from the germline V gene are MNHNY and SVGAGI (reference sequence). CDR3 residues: CASSPAASRGGNEQFF. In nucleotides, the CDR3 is TGTGCCAGCAGTCCCGCTGCTAGCAGAGGGGGCAATGAGCAGTTCTTC.

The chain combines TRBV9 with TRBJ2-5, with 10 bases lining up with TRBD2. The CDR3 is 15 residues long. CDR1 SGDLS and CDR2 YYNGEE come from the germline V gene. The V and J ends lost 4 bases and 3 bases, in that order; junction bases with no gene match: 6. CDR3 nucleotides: TGTGCCAGCAGCCCAGGGGGGACTAGCGAAGAGACCCAGTACTTC. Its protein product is CASSPGGTSEETQYF.